Listed here are 3 T cell receptor beta chains from one sample, sequenced in a study of blood T cell repertoires in COVID-19. Profiling relied on immunoSEQ multiplex PCR, and the TCRdb table lists in-frame clones only, not all of them. The top ten hold about 0.57% of the sample, which has some 430,000 clones, 80% to 95% seen once. Sequences were obtained from PBMCs or T cells enriched from blood (not recorded which). The receptors here all came from a man aged 18 to 29 who had recovered from COVID-19.

The chain has TRBV28 and TRBJ2-1, with D perhaps TRBD2 (6 bases). The CDR3 runs 13 residues. Germline V lookup: CDR1 MDHEN, CDR2 SYDVKM. V shed 7 bases and J shed 8 bases, with 15 bases lying between them. CDR3 loop: CASKGGIRDEQFF. As DNA, the CDR3 is TGTGCCAGCAAAGGCGGGATAAGGGATGAGCAGTTCTTC.

This chain connects TRBV18 to TRBJ1-1; possible D gene TRBD1, 6 bases. The V gene lost 3 bases and the J gene lost 6 bases, with 17 bases spanning the gap. The V gene's germline CDR1 is KGHSH and CDR2 LQKENI. This CDR3 has 15 amino acids. The CDR3 here is CASSPRSDSGSEAFF. The CDR3, as DNA: TGTGCCAGCTCACCGCGGTCGGACAGTGGGTCTGAAGCTTTCTTT.

This clone occurred once. A read error may be the cause here, since a much bigger clone is one base away. J is TRBJ2-7 and V is TRBV3-1 (or the pseudogene TRBV3-2); 7 bases line up with TRBD1. Germline-derived CDR1 and CDR2 are LGHDT and YNNKEL (reference sequence). CDR3 length equals 14 residues. V trimming: 1 base; J trimming: 2 bases; junction bases outside the gene matches: 2. CDR3 sequence (DNA): TGTGCCAGCAGCCAAGGACAGGGCCCCTACGAGCAGTACTTC. Its translation is CASSQGQGPYEQYF.